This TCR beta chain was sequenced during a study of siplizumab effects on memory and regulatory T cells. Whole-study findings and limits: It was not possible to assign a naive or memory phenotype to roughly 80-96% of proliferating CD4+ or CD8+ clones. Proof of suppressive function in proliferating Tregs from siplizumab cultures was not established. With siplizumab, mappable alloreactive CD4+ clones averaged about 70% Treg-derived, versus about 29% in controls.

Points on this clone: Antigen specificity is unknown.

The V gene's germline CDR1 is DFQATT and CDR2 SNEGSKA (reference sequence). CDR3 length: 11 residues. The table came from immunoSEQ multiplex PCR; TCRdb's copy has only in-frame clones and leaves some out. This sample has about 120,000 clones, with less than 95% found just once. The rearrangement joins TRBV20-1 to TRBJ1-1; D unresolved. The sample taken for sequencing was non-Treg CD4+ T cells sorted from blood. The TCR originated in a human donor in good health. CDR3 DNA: TGCCTTATCCGGGTGAACACTGAAGCTTTCTTT. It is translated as CLIRVNTEAFF.